This is a list of T cell receptor beta chains from one sample in a study of CD8 T cells in ankylosing spondylitis. TCRdb independently ran MiXCR on the 5' RACE reads; one entry per CDR3 protein. This sample has some 240,000 distinct CDR3 sequences, with roughly 6.6% found just once. The sample taken for sequencing was blood, either unsorted or a sorted T cell fraction (not recorded which). The receptors originated from a male donor with ankylosing spondylitis. Each CDR3 is given with its conserved first and last residue. Each record gives: V gene, D gene, clone size, J gene, CDR3 protein, CDR3 DNA. A D gene is named only where the DNA matches it firmly. A row's size may be missing; if present it is once, few, many or a size class.

V: TRBV11-3; D: .; size: .; J: TRBJ2-1; CDR3: CASASGTINNEQFF; DNA: TGTGCCAGCGCCTCGGGCACAATAAACAATGAGCAGTTCTTC
V: TRBV4-3; D: TRBD1; size: .; J: TRBJ1-4; CDR3: CASSESIGTGEKLFF; DNA: TGCGCCAGCAGCGAGTCAATCGGGACAGGCGAAAAACTGTTTTTT
V: TRBV27; D: .; size: many; J: TRBJ2-1; CDR3: CASSSGESYNEQFF; DNA: TGTGCCAGCAGTTCCGGCGAGTCCTACAATGAGCAGTTCTTC
V: TRBV6-1; D: .; size: many; J: TRBJ2-5; CDR3: CASPRTPGLQETQYF; DNA: TGTGCCAGTCCACGTACTCCGGGACTCCAAGAGACCCAGTACTTC
V: TRBV20-1; D: TRBD2; size: many; J: TRBJ2-7; CDR3: CSPTGGRAHEQYF; DNA: TGCAGTCCAACTGGCGGGAGGGCCCACGAGCAGTACTTC
V: TRBV29-1; D: .; size: few; J: TRBJ1-1; CDR3: CSVFDTEAFF; DNA: TGCAGCGTTTTTGACACTGAAGCTTTCTTT
V: TRBV4-3; D: .; size: many; J: TRBJ2-7; CDR3: CASSQDGWGSYEQYF; DNA: TGCGCCAGCAGCCAAGACGGGTGGGGCTCCTACGAGCAGTACTTC
V: TRBV19; D: .; size: many; J: TRBJ2-5; CDR3: CASSTGQETQYF; DNA: TGTGCCAGTAGTACAGGGCAGGAGACCCAGTACTTC
V: TRBV7-9; D: .; size: many; J: TRBJ2-1; CDR3: CASSASLHEQFF; DNA: TGTGCCAGCAGTGCTAGCCTCCATGAGCAGTTCTTC
V: TRBV5-5; D: .; size: few; J: TRBJ2-5; CDR3: CASSSSGGAGETQYF; DNA: TGTGCCAGCAGCTCCTCCGGTGGGGCCGGCGAGACCCAGTACTTC
V: TRBV5-6; D: .; size: many; J: TRBJ2-2; CDR3: CASKARRSGELFF; DNA: TGTGCCAGCAAAGCGAGGAGAAGCGGGGAGCTGTTTTTT
V: TRBV5-6; D: TRBD2; size: many; J: TRBJ2-1; CDR3: CASSQLAANEQFF; DNA: TGTGCCAGCAGCCAGCTAGCGGCAAATGAGCAGTTCTTC
V: TRBV9; D: .; size: many; J: TRBJ2-1; CDR3: CASSGRTDNEQFF; DNA: TGTGCCAGCAGCGGCAGGACAGACAATGAGCAGTTCTTC
V: TRBV5-1; D: .; size: many; J: TRBJ2-2; CDR3: CASSLTVSGGELFF; DNA: TGCGCCAGCAGCTTGACAGTCTCGGGCGGGGAGCTGTTTTTT
V: TRBV12-3/TRBV12-4; D: .; size: many; J: TRBJ1-2; CDR3: CASLGLSFRGYTF; DNA: TGTGCCAGCCTTGGACTGAGTTTTCGCGGCTACACCTTC
V: TRBV20-1; D: TRBD1; size: many; J: TRBJ2-1; CDR3: CSAGGPRDRAPDEQFF; DNA: TGCAGTGCTGGAGGACCTCGGGACAGGGCCCCTGATGAGCAGTTCTTC
V: TRBV4-3; D: .; size: many; J: TRBJ2-1; CDR3: CASSRGLPPAGYNEQFF; DNA: TGCGCCAGCAGCCGTGGACTCCCCCCCGCGGGGTACAATGAGCAGTTCTTC
V: TRBV10-3; D: .; size: many; J: TRBJ1-1; CDR3: CAISDEDSNEAFF; DNA: TGTGCCATCAGTGATGAGGACAGTAATGAAGCTTTCTTT
V: TRBV6-5; D: .; size: .; J: TRBJ2-7; CDR3: CASSYTDGPYEQYF; DNA: TGTGCCAGCAGTTATACTGACGGCCCCTACGAGCAGTACTTC
V: TRBV4-1; D: .; size: many; J: TRBJ2-7; CDR3: CASSQGSIRGEQYF; DNA: TGCGCCAGCAGCCAAGGCTCTATTCGGGGAGAGCAGTACTTC
V: TRBV29-1; D: .; size: many; J: TRBJ1-2; CDR3: CSVEQGGNYGYTF; DNA: TGCAGCGTTGAACAGGGCGGCAACTATGGCTACACCTTC
V: TRBV7-9; D: .; size: many; J: TRBJ1-1; CDR3: CATTGVWNTEAFF; DNA: TGTGCCACCACTGGGGTGTGGAACACTGAAGCTTTCTTT
V: TRBV9; D: TRBD1; size: many; J: TRBJ1-2; CDR3: CASSDTGTGRSNYGYTF; DNA: TGTGCCAGCAGTGACACCGGGACAGGGCGGTCTAACTATGGCTACACCTTC
V: TRBV4-2; D: .; size: few; J: TRBJ2-3; CDR3: CASSQETASTDTQYF; DNA: TGTGCCAGCAGCCAAGAAACGGCCAGCACAGATACGCAGTATTTT
V: TRBV27; D: .; size: many; J: TRBJ2-7; CDR3: CASSPRERSYEQYF; DNA: TGTGCCAGCAGTCCTAGGGAAAGGTCCTACGAGCAGTACTTC
V: TRBV28; D: TRBD2; size: many; J: TRBJ2-3; CDR3: CASSGLAGAGDTQYF; DNA: TGTGCCAGCAGTGGACTAGCGGGAGCCGGAGATACGCAGTATTTT
V: TRBV5-5; D: .; size: few; J: TRBJ1-1; CDR3: CASSSSRTHLNTEAFF; DNA: TGTGCCAGCAGCTCCTCGAGGACTCACCTGAACACTGAAGCTTTCTTT
V: TRBV20-1; D: .; size: few; J: TRBJ2-7; CDR3: CSATRTIYEQYF; DNA: TGCAGTGCTACAAGGACTATCTACGAGCAGTACTTC
V: TRBV5-1; D: TRBD2; size: many; J: TRBJ2-1; CDR3: CASSPPGQTSGISLPNEQFF; DNA: TGCGCCAGCAGCCCCCCAGGGCAGACTAGCGGGATATCCCTTCCCAATGAGCAGTTCTTC
V: TRBV7-9; D: .; size: few; J: TRBJ1-4; CDR3: CASNGGLSEKLFF; DNA: TGTGCCAGCAATGGGGGTCTTAGTGAAAAACTGTTTTTT
V: TRBV5-1; D: .; size: many; J: TRBJ2-1; CDR3: CASRQGRNNEQFF; DNA: TGCGCCAGCAGGCAGGGACGGAATAATGAGCAGTTCTTC
V: TRBV29-1; D: .; size: many; J: TRBJ2-2; CDR3: CSSGGKAGELFF; DNA: TGCAGCTCTGGCGGGAAAGCCGGGGAGCTGTTTTTT
V: TRBV7-2; D: TRBD2; size: .; J: TRBJ2-3; CDR3: CASSSGTSGRADTQYF; DNA: TGTGCCAGCAGCTCCGGGACTAGCGGGAGGGCAGATACGCAGTATTTT
V: TRBV10-2; D: TRBD2; size: many; J: TRBJ2-2; CDR3: CASSELAGGRGGELFF; DNA: TGCGCCAGCAGTGAGTTAGCGGGGGGCCGAGGCGGGGAGCTGTTTTTT
V: TRBV4-3; D: .; size: many; J: TRBJ2-2; CDR3: CASRRGRNTGELFF; DNA: TGCGCCAGCAGGCGCGGACGGAACACCGGGGAGCTGTTTTTT
V: TRBV18; D: .; size: many; J: TRBJ2-4; CDR3: CASSPNPGHRNDIQYF; DNA: TGTGCCAGCTCACCAAACCCGGGACACCGAAACGACATTCAGTACTTC
V: TRBV9; D: .; size: few; J: TRBJ2-5; CDR3: CASSVGAGETQYF; DNA: TGTGCCAGCAGCGTAGGGGCGGGTGAGACCCAGTACTTC
V: TRBV7-9; D: TRBD2; size: many; J: TRBJ2-2; CDR3: CATLRTRVDGELFF; DNA: TGTGCCACCTTACGGACTAGAGTCGACGGGGAGCTGTTTTTT
V: TRBV6-1; D: TRBD1; size: many; J: TRBJ1-5; CDR3: CASTQGGPQHF; DNA: TGTGCCAGCACCCAGGGGGGACCCCAGCATTTT
V: TRBV12-3/TRBV12-4; D: TRBD2; size: many; J: TRBJ2-1; CDR3: CASSGTSGSPLVDEQFF; DNA: TGTGCCAGCAGTGGGACTAGCGGGAGTCCATTGGTAGATGAGCAGTTCTTC
V: TRBV4-3; D: TRBD2; size: few; J: TRBJ2-3; CDR3: CASSQEFVGVTGRETDTQYF; DNA: TGCGCCAGCAGCCAAGAGTTTGTTGGGGTCACGGGGAGGGAGACAGATACGCAGTATTTT
V: TRBV6-2/TRBV6-3; D: TRBD1; size: many; J: TRBJ2-1; CDR3: CASSWGQGNYNEQFF; DNA: TGTGCCAGCAGCTGGGGACAGGGGAACTACAATGAGCAGTTCTTC
V: TRBV20-1; D: .; size: many; J: TRBJ2-3; CDR3: CSARDRRASTDTQYF; DNA: TGCAGTGCTAGAGATAGGCGGGCTAGCACAGATACGCAGTATTTT
V: TRBV29-1; D: TRBD1; size: many; J: TRBJ2-6; CDR3: CSVTLQGTGANVLTF; DNA: TGCAGCGTGACTCTACAGGGGACGGGGGCCAACGTCCTGACTTTC
V: TRBV9; D: TRBD1; size: .; J: TRBJ1-1; CDR3: CASLLDRGGTEAFF; DNA: TGTGCCAGCTTATTAGACAGGGGGGGCACTGAAGCTTTCTTT